This T cell receptor beta chain emerged from a study of cytomegalovirus exposure and HLA in healthy donors. Overall study: For the roughly 370 genotyped donors, over 80% fell within the Caucasian-associated ancestry cluster.

This clone has a handful of counts. The study ran its PCR with 60 Vbeta and 13 Jbeta primers. Assay: immunoSEQ multiplex PCR; the TCRdb copy retains only in-frame clones and omits some. The sample includes 210,000 or so clones, 77% seen only once; the top ten take 2.5% to 3%. Germline V gene lookup returns CDR1 SNHLY and CDR2 FYNNEI. The CDR3 is 14 residues long. Trimming shortened V by 3 bases and J by 7 bases, and 10 bases separated the two germline ends. The chain joins TRBV2 to TRBJ1-6, with D hard to call. The material sequenced was PBMCs. The sequence came from a woman aged 60-70 years in good health and CMV-seropositive. CDR3 sequence: CASSDESPNSPLHF. CDR3 coding DNA: TGTGCCAGCAGTGACGAGTCGCCAAATTCACCCCTCCACTTT.